The source of this T cell receptor beta chain is a study of cytomegalovirus exposure and HLA in healthy donors. General study points: Reports described diagnosis of cytomegalovirus status by the classifier as highly specific and sensitive. Clusters of TCRs from the first cohort tended to co-occur in the roughly 120 validation repertoires (as a later analysis found). TCR beta chains numbering approximately 150 were designated cytomegalovirus-associated.

Produced via immunoSEQ multiplex PCR; TCRdb's table is partial and in-frame only. This table holds about 140,000 clones, 86% found once. The donors belonged to the approximately 130-subject validation cohort, separate from the roughly 650-subject first cohort. Regarding this clone: Its matching antigen is unknown.

V lost 3 bases and J lost 0; bases outside the gene matches: 13. There are 20 residues in the CDR3. Germline loops: CDR1 MNHEY, CDR2 SMNVEV (reference sequence). The sample comprised PBMCs. The V call is TRBV27, the J call TRBJ2-6, with 8 bases aligning to TRBD1. This receptor was identified in a young man in good health and CMV-seronegative. The CDR3 DNA follows: TGTGCCAGCAGTTTTAGCGCAGGGGGCTCCGCCGTCTCTGGGGCCAACGTCCTGACTTTC. Residues: CASSFSAGGSAVSGANVLTF. Looking up the rest from reference TRBV27 and TRBJ2-6 gives the full variable domain: EAQVTQNPRYLITVTGKKLTVTCSQNMNHEYMSWYRQDPGLGLRQIYYSMNVEVTDKGDVPEGYKVSRKEKRNFPLILESPSPNQTSLYFCASSFSAGGSAVSGANVLTFGAGSRLTVL.